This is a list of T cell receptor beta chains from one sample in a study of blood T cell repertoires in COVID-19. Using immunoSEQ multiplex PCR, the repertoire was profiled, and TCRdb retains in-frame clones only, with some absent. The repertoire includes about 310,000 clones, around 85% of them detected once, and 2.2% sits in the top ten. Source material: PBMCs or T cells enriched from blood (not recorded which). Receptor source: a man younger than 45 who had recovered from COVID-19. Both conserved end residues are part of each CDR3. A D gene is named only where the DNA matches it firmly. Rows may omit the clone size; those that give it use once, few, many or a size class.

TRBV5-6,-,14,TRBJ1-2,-,TGTGCCAGCAGCTTCTTTGCGGGGGCGCAAGGCTACACCTTC,CASSFFAGAQGYTF
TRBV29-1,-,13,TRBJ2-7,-,TGCAGCGGAGGGGGTCCGAGCTCCTACGAGCAGTACTTC,CSGGGPSSYEQYF
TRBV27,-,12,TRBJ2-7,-,TGTGCCAGCAGCAGTGGTTCCTACGAGCAGTACTTC,CASSSGSYEQYF
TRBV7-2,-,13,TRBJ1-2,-,TGTGCCAGCAGCTTAGGCCAGTTCTATGGCTACACCTTC,CASSLGQFYGYTF
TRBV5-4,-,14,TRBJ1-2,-,TGTGCCAGCAGCGCAGACGGGGGGATTAATGGCTACACCTTC,CASSADGGINGYTF
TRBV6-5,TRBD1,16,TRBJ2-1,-,TGTGCCAGCAGTTACTATTCGGGACAGAGGGATAATGAGCAGTTCTTC,CASSYYSGQRDNEQFF
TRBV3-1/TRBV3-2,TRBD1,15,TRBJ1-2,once,TGTGCCAGCAGCCAAGAGGGACAGGGATTTGGGGGCTACACCTTC,CASSQEGQGFGGYTF
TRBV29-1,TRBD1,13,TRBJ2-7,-,TGCAGCGTTAACGGACAGGGGAGCTACGAGCAGTACTTC,CSVNGQGSYEQYF
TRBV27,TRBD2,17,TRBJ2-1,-,TGTGCCAGCAGTCCAATAACTTCGGGACTAGCGGGGGGGGGTTGGTTCTTC,CASSPITSGLAGGGWFF
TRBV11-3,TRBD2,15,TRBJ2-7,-,TGTGCCAGCAGCCCGGGACTAGCGGGGGGGAGCGAGCAGTACTTC,CASSPGLAGGSEQYF
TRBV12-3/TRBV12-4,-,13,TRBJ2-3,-,TGTGCCAGCAGTTCCCGGGGTACAGATACGCAGTATTTT,CASSSRGTDTQYF
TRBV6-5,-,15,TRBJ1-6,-,TGTGCCAGCAGGGCCCTACAGGGTAGTAATTCACCCCTCCACTTT,CASRALQGSNSPLHF
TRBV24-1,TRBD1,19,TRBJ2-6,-,TGTGCCACCAGTGTTAACTTAGGGACAGCCAACTCTGGGGCCAACGTCCTGACTTTC,CATSVNLGTANSGANVLTF
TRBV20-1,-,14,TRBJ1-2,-,TGCAGTGCTAGTTTAACCAGTGGAGGTTATGGCTACACCTTC,CSASLTSGGYGYTF
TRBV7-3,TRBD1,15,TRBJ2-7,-,TGTGCCAGCAGCATCGACAGGGGCAGCTCCTACGAGCAGTACTTC,CASSIDRGSSYEQYF
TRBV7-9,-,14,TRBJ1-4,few,TGTGCCAGCAGCGCCTCAGGGGTGGGAGAAAAACTGTTTTTT,CASSASGVGEKLFF
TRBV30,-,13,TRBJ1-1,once,TGTGCCTGGAGTGTGGGGCAGGGCACTGAAGCTTTCTTT,CAWSVGQGTEAFF
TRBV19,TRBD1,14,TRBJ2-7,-,TGTGCCAGTAGTACCGGACAGGACCGCTACGAGCAGTACTTC,CASSTGQDRYEQYF
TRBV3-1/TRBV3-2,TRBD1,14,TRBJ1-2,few,TGTGCCAGCAGCGTTAAAGACAGGGTCTATGGCTACACCTTC,CASSVKDRVYGYTF
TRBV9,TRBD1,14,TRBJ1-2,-,TGTGCCAGCAGCGGACGGACAGGGGGCTATGGCTACACCTTC,CASSGRTGGYGYTF
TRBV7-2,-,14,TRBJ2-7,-,TGTGCCAGCAGCTTAACAATCTCATCCTACGAGCAGTACTTC,CASSLTISSYEQYF
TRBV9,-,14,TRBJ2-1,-,TGTGCCAGCAGCGTAGGGGCTAGCATCCATGAGCAGTTCTTC,CASSVGASIHEQFF
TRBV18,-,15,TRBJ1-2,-,TGTGCCAGCTCACCACTGGCCGACGCAGAGGATGGCTACACCTTC,CASSPLADAEDGYTF
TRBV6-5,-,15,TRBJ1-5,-,TGTGCCAGCAGCCCACAGCCGAATAGCAATCAGCCCCAGCATTTT,CASSPQPNSNQPQHF
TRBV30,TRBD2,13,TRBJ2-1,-,TGTGCCTGGAGTAGCGGGGGAGTAGGTGAGCAGTTCTTC,CAWSSGGVGEQFF
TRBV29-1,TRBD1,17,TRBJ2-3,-,TGCAGCGTTGTTCAGGGGACAGTCTCCCGGGGTACAGATACGCAGTATTTT,CSVVQGTVSRGTDTQYF
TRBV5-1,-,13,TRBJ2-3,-,TGCGCCAGCAGCTTGTTCCTAGGAGATACGCAGTATTTT,CASSLFLGDTQYF
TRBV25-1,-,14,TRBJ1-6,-,TGTGCCAGCAGCTCTGAGGGTGTCGTCTCACCCCTCCACTTT,CASSSEGVVSPLHF
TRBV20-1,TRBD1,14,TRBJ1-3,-,TGCAGTGCTAGTTACAGGGGGTCTGGAAACACCATATATTTT,CSASYRGSGNTIYF
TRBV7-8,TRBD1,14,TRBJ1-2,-,TGTGCCAGCAGCGACAGGGGGCTTAGCTATGGCTACACCTTC,CASSDRGLSYGYTF
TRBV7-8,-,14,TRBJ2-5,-,TGTGCCAGCAGCTTGGGCTTTGGCGGGGCGACCCAGTACTTC,CASSLGFGGATQYF
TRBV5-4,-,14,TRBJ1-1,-,TGTGCCAGCAGACCGGGAGGGGGATACACTGAAGCTTTCTTT,CASRPGGGYTEAFF
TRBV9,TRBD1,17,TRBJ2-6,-,TGTGCCAGCAGCCCCAAGACAGGGGGCGCTGGGGCCAACGTCCTGACTTTC,CASSPKTGGAGANVLTF
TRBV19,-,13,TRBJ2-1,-,TGTGCCAGTAGCTTTGGAGGGGTCAATGAGCAGTTCTTC,CASSFGGVNEQFF
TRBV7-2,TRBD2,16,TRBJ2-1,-,TGTGCCAGCAGCTTTACGCTAGCGGGGGGGCTGAATGAGCAGTTCTTC,CASSFTLAGGLNEQFF
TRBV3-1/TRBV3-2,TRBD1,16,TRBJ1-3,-,TGTGCCAGCAGCCAAACCGACAGGGGGCGAGGAAACACCATATATTTT,CASSQTDRGRGNTIYF
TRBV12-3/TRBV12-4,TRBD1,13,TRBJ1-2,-,TGTGCCAGTCGCCATTGGGACAGGGATGGCTACACCTTC,CASRHWDRDGYTF
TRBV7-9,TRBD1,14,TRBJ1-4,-,TGTGCCAGCAGCTCTGGGACAGGGGATGAAAAACTGTTTTTT,CASSSGTGDEKLFF
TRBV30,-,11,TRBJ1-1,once,TGTGCCTTCCTACAATCGCGGGGAGCTTTCTTT,CAFLQSRGAFF
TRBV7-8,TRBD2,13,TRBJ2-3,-,TGTGCCAGTAGCGGGGGCGGCACAGATACGCAGTATTTT,CASSGGGTDTQYF
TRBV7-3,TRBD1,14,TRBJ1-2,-,TGTGCCAGCAGCTGGGATGACAGGGGAGATGGCTACACCTTC,CASSWDDRGDGYTF
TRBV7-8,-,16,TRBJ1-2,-,TGTGCCAGCAGCTTAGACCGAGACAGCGGCGGGGATGGCTACACCTTC,CASSLDRDSGGDGYTF
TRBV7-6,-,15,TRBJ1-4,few,TGTGCCAGCAGCTCTGGACAGACTATTAATGAAAAACTGTTTTTT,CASSSGQTINEKLFF
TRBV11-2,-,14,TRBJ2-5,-,TGTGCCAGCAGCTTAGAGTGGGGGCTTGAGACCCAGTACTTC,CASSLEWGLETQYF
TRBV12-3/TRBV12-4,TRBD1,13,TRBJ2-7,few,TGTGCCAGCAGCCTCGGGACAGTCTACGAGCAGTACTTC,CASSLGTVYEQYF
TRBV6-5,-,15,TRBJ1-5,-,TGTGCCAGCAGCAGGGACATTTACAGCAATCAGCCCCAGCATTTT,CASSRDIYSNQPQHF
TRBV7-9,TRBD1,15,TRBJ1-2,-,TGTGCCAGCAGCCTGGACAGGGATCTTAACTATGGCTACACCTTC,CASSLDRDLNYGYTF
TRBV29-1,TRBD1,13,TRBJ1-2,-,TGCAGCGTTTCCTCCGGGACAGGGGGCGAAGGTACCTTC,CSVSSGTGGEGTF
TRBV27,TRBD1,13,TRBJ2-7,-,TGTGCCAGCAGTTATGGGACAGGCAGCGAGCAGTACTTC,CASSYGTGSEQYF
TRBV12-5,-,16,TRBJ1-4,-,TGTGCTAGTGGTTTGGCCTCGGTCCTACGGAATGAAAAACTGTTTTTT,CASGLASVLRNEKLFF